Below, 16 T cell receptor beta chains from the same sample are listed, as sequenced in a study of radiation and T cells in renal cell carcinoma. Only in-frame clones appear in the TCRdb table, and some are missing; sequencing was by immunoSEQ multiplex PCR. Of around 76,000 clones in the sample, 82% were seen once. Time point indicated: blood 2 weeks post-SBRT. As for treatment: 15 Gy SBRT to primary tumor, nephrectomy 4 weeks later. This material consisted of blood, taken from a patient whose treatment included radiotherapy and nephrectomy. The receptors were gathered from a man aged 60 to 69 with renal cell carcinoma.

By sample share, this clone is medium-sized. The V gene is TRBV5-1, the J gene TRBJ1-1; D is ambiguous. Germline V gives CDR1 SGHRS, CDR2 YFSETQ. The CDR3 has 14 residues. V gave up 0 bases and J gave up 1 base, with 7 bases separating them. CDR3 coding DNA: TGCGCCAGCAGCTTGGTTCCGTCGAACACTGAAGCTTTCTTT. Translating it yields CASSLVPSNTEAFF.

Remarks on this clone: It may be a read error: a sequence one base away is much more abundant. The conserved phenylalanine or tryptophan normally closing the CDR3 is absent here, so this likely arose from a read error. V and J are TRBV10-1 and TRBJ2-7, with 7 bases matching TRBD2. CDR1 and CDR2 (germline): WNHNN, SYGVQD (reference sequence). With V trimmed by 5 bases and J by 4 bases, 14 bases remained unmatched. The CDR3 spans 16 residues. The CDR3 spells CASSRAGASGIYEQYL. CDR3 nucleotides: TGCGCCAGCAGTAGAGCCGGGGCTAGCGGAATTTACGAGCAGTACCTC.

The rearrangement joins TRBV7-2 to TRBJ2-7, with TRBD1 identical over 9 bases. CDR3 length: 15 residues. In germline, CDR1 is SGHTA, CDR2 FQGNSA. J lost 5 bases, V lost 5 bases, and 10 bases had no gene match. The CDR3 nucleotides are TGTGCCAGCAGCCCATCCCCGGGACAGGGAAACGAGCAGTACTTC. Translation gives CASSPSPGQGNEQYF.

This clone was counted between two and nine times. The chain carries TRBV4-1 and TRBJ1-1; TRBD1 matches at 7 bases. V was pared by 5 bases and J by 7 bases, with 4 bases of the junction left unmatched. Germline V gene lookup returns CDR1 MGHRA and CDR2 YSYEKL. This CDR3 spans 12 amino acids. The CDR3 reads CASSSRGIEAFF. Here the CDR3 DNA reads TGCGCCAGCAGCAGCAGGGGGATTGAAGCTTTCTTT.

The chain recombines TRBV6-5 with TRBJ2-5; perhaps D is TRBD1 or TRBD2 (6 bases each). The CDR3 totals 15 residues. V was shortened by 6 bases and J by 4 bases, with 18 bases between the two germline ends. Germline CDR1 and CDR2: MNHEY and SVGAGI. As DNA, the CDR3 is TGTGCCAGCAGGGGGGGCGCCCAGCCGGGAGAGACCCAGTACTTC. It codes for CASRGGAQPGETQYF.

The chain recombines TRBV2 with TRBJ1-1; D not certain. This CDR3 has 11 residues. Trimming shortened V by 7 bases and J by 1 base, and 4 bases separated the two germline ends. CDR1 and CDR2 (germline): SNHLY, FYNNEI. CDR3 residues: CASKENTEAFF. DNA for the CDR3: TGTGCCAGCAAAGAGAACACTGAAGCTTTCTTT.

This rearrangement joins TRBV10-3 to TRBJ2-7, with D possibly being TRBD1 (5 bases). The V gene lost 4 bases and the J gene lost 1 base, with 5 bases spanning the gap. This CDR3 is built from 12 residues. CDR1 is ENHRY, CDR2 SYGVKD, per germline. Written as DNA, the CDR3 is TGTGCCATCAGTGGACAGTCCTACGAGCAGTACTTC. Protein product: CAISGQSYEQYF.

This chain links TRBV6-1 with TRBJ2-7; 8 nucleotides match TRBD1. The CDR3 is 15 residues long. After removal of 1 base from V and 10 bases from J, the junction contained 12 bases not matched to a gene. Germline V gene lookup returns CDR1 MNHNS and CDR2 SASEGT. The CDR3 loop reads CASSEEDREIPPQYF. CDR3 coding DNA: TGTGCCAGCAGTGAAGAGGACAGGGAGATCCCACCACAGTACTTC.

As DNA, the CDR3 is TGTGCCAGCAGGGGAACCAGGTTGGGAGGCCGAGAGACCCAGTACTTC. This codes for CASRGTRLGGRETQYF. This chain uses TRBV28 with TRBJ2-5, with D possibly matching TRBD2 (6 bases). Germline CDR1 and CDR2: MDHEN and SYDVKM. The CDR3 runs 16 residues. V dropped 6 bases and J dropped 4 bases, with 21 bases sitting between them.

The chain links TRBV5-1 to TRBJ2-3, with D uncertain. The CDR3 runs 16 residues. V lost 2 bases, J lost 3 bases, and 16 bases lay in between. Germline CDR1 reads SGHRS; CDR2 reads YFSETQ. CDR3 in amino acids: CASSLEGVPSTDTQYF. In DNA form, the CDR3 reads TGCGCCAGCAGCTTAGAAGGAGTCCCCTCGACAGATACGCAGTATTTT.

V gene TRBV7-2 combines with J gene TRBJ2-7, with D maybe TRBD1 (6 bases). The ends were cut back, 1 base at V and 1 base at J, with 11 bases in the middle. CDR3 size: 15 residues. The germline V gene encodes CDR1 SGHTA and CDR2 FQGNSA. The CDR3 sequence is CASSLVWDTSYEQYF. CDR3 DNA sequence: TGTGCCAGCAGCTTAGTATGGGACACTTCCTACGAGCAGTACTTC.

The chain recombines TRBV6-5 with TRBJ2-3, with D unresolved. This CDR3 is built from 15 residues. Trimming stripped 0 bases from V and 4 bases from J, with 11 bases between. Germline V CDR1 and CDR2: MNHEY, SVGAGI. CDR3 DNA sequence: TGTGCCAGCAGTTACTCGAGAATTCGTGCAGATACGCAGTATTTT. Translating it yields CASSYSRIRADTQYF.

The rearrangement uses TRBV5-1 and TRBJ1-3; D is undetermined. Trimming took off 1 base at V and 0 bases at J, with 5 bases between the two ends. Germline lookup yields CDR1 SGHRS and CDR2 YFSETQ. The CDR3 loop spans 14 amino acids. For the CDR3, the DNA is TGCGCCAGCAGCTTGCGAGACTCTGGAAACACCATATATTTT. Protein product: CASSLRDSGNTIYF.

This clone was seen a few times. Other DNA variants within this sample encode the same CDR3. This chain links TRBV5-4 with TRBJ2-5; no clear D gene. Germline loops: CDR1 SGHNT, CDR2 YYREEE (reference sequence). The CDR3 loop spans 14 amino acids. V dropped 0 bases and J dropped 1 base, with 7 bases sitting between them. The CDR3 region has the DNA TGTGCCAGCAGCTTGGCTGGCAGCCAAGAGACCCAGTACTTC. Amino acid sequence: CASSLAGSQETQYF.

This clone has a single count. The chain is built from TRBV30 and TRBJ2-5; TRBD2 matches at 8 bases. The V and J ends lost 2 bases and 5 bases, in that order; junction bases with no gene match: 10. The CDR3 loop spans 15 amino acids. Germline CDR1 and CDR2: GTSNPN and SVGIG (reference sequence). The CDR3 reads CAWSPDSGTGETQYF. DNA of the CDR3: TGTGCCTGGAGTCCTGATAGCGGGACTGGCGAGACCCAGTACTTC. The entire variable domain, with the rest obtained from reference TRBV30 and TRBJ2-5, is as follows: SQTIHQWPATLVQPVGSPLSLECTVEGTSNPNLYWYRQAAGRGLQLLFYSVGIGQISSEVPQNLSASRPQDRQFILSSKKLLLSDSGFYLCAWSPDSGTGETQYFGPGTRLLVL.

The chain couples TRBV5-1 to TRBJ2-1; 7 bases align to TRBD2. CDR3 length equals 15 residues. Germline loops: CDR1 SGHRS, CDR2 YFSETQ. J lost 1 base, V lost 0 bases, and 1 base had no gene match. The CDR3 here is CASSLGTSSYNEQFF. In DNA form, the CDR3 reads TGCGCCAGCAGCTTGGGGACTAGTTCCTACAATGAGCAGTTCTTC.